This TCR beta chain emerged from a study of lymphopenia after photon versus proton radiotherapy. Some clones are missing from TCRdb's copy, which holds only in-frame ones; the method was immunoSEQ multiplex PCR. The sample records over 35,000 clones, under 85% being singletons. Germline V CDR1 and CDR2: SGHRS, YFSETQ. The J segment lost 6 bases and the V segment lost 0 bases, leaving 6 bases of the junction unmatched. The CDR3 contains 15 residues. Study findings and constraints: Post-nadir diversity loss with photons came from oligoclonal expansion, particularly CD8+ Temra cells.

As to this clone: Antigen specificity is unknown.

The input for sequencing was peripheral blood, taken from a patient treated with proton-based radiotherapy. The TCR comes from a woman in her 70s with pancreatic cancer. The rearrangement links TRBV5-1 to TRBJ2-1; 7 bases align to TRBD1. This CDR3 reads CASSLVQGVSNEQFF. In DNA form, the CDR3 reads TGCGCCAGCAGCTTGGTTCAGGGGGTTAGCAATGAGCAGTTCTTC.